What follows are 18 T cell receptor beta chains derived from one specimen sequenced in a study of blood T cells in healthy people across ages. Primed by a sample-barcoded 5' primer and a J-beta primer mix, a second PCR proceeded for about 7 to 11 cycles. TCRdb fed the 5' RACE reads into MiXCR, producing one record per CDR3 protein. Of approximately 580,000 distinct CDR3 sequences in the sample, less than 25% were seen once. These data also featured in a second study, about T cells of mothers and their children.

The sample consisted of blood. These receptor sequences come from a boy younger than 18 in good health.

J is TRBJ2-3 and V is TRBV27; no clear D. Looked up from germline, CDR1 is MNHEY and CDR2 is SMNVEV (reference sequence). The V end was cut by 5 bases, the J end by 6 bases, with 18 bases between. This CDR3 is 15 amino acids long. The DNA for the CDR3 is TGTGCCAGCAGTCCCTCCCCAGCTCAGGTGGATACGCAGTATTTT. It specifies CASSPSPAQVDTQYF.

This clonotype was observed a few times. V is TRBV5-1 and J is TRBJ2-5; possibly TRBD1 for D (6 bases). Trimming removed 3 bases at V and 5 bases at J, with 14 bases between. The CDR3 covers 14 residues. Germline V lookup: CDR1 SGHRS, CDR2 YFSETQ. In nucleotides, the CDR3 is TGCGCCAGCAGCTCAGGGACACATGAGGAGACCCAGTACTTC. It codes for CASSSGTHEETQYF.

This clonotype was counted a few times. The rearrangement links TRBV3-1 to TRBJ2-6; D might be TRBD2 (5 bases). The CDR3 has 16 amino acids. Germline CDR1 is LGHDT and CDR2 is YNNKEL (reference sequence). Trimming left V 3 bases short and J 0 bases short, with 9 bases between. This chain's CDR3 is CASSQFGNSGANVLTF. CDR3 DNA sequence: TGTGCCAGCAGCCAGTTCGGGAACTCTGGGGCCAACGTCCTGACTTTC.

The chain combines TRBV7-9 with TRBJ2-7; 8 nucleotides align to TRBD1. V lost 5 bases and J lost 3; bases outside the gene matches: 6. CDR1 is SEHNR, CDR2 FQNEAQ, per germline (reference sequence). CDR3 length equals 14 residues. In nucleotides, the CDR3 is TGTGCCAGCAGCCGACAGGGGTTGGGCTACGAGCAGTACTTC. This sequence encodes CASSRQGLGYEQYF.

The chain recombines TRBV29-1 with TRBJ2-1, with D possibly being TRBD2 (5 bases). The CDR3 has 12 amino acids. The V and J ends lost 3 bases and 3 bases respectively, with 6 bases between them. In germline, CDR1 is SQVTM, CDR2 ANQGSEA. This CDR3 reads CSVESGYNEQFF. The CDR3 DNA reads TGCAGCGTTGAGAGCGGCTACAATGAGCAGTTCTTC.

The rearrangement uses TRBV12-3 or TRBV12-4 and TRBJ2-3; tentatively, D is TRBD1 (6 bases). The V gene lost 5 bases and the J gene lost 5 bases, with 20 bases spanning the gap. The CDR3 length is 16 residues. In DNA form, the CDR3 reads TGTGCCAGCAGTCGTAGCCCCCAGGGGCCCAAAGATACGCAGTATTTT. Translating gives CASSRSPQGPKDTQYF.

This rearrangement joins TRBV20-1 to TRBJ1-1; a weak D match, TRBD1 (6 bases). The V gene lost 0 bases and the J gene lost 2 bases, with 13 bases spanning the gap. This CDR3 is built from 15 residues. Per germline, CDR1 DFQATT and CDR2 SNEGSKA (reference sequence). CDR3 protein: CSARDWDTTNTEAFF. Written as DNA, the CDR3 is TGCAGTGCTAGAGATTGGGACACAACAAACACTGAAGCTTTCTTT.

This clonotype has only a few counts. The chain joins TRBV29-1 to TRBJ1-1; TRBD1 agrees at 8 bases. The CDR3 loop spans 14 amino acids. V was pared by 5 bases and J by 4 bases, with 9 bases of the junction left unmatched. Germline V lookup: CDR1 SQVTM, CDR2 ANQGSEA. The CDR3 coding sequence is TGCAGCGTTAACCCACAGGGGGAGGGCACTGAAGCTTTCTTT. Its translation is CSVNPQGEGTEAFF.

CDR3 DNA sequence: TGCAGCGTTGCGGAAGGCTTGGCCGGGGAGCTGTTTTTT. Translated: CSVAEGLAGELFF. The gene calls are TRBV29-1 and TRBJ2-2, with D unresolved. The CDR3 loop spans 13 amino acids. V lost 4 bases to trimming and J lost 6 bases, with 12 bases between them. The germline V gene has CDR1 SQVTM and CDR2 ANQGSEA.

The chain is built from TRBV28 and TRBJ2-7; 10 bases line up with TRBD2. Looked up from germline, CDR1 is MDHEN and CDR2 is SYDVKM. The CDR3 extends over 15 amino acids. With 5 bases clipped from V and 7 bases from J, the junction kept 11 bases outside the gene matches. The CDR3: CASSPQSSGRREQYF. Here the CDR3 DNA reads TGTGCCAGCAGTCCGCAAAGTAGCGGGAGGCGGGAGCAGTACTTC.

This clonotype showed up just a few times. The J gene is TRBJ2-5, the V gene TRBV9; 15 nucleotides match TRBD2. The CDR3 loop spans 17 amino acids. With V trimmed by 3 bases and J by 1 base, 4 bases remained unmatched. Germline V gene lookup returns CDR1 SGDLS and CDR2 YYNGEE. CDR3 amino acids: CASSAGTSGGTQETQYF. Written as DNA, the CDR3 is TGTGCCAGCAGCGCAGGGACTAGCGGGGGGACCCAAGAGACCCAGTACTTC.

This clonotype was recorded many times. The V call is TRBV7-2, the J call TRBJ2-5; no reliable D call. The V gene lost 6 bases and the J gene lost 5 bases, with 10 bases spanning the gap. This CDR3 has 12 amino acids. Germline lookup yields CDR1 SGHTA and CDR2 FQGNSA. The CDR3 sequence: CASSFPQETQYF. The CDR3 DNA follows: TGTGCCAGCAGTTTCCCACAGGAGACCCAGTACTTC. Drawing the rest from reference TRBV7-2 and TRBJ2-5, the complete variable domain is GAGVSQSPSNKVTEKGKDVELRCDPISGHTALYWYRQSLGQGLEFLIYFQGNSAPDKSGLPSDRFSAERTGGSVSTLTIQRTQQEDSAVYLCASSFPQETQYFGPGTRLLVL.

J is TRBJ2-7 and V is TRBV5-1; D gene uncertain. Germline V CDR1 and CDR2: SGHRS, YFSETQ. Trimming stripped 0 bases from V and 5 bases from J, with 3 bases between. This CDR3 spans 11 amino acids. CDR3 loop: CASSLANEQYF. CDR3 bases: TGCGCCAGCAGCTTGGCCAACGAGCAGTACTTC. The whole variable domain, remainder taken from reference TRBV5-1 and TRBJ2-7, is KAGVTQTPRYLIKTRGQQVTLSCSPISGHRSVSWYQQTPGQGLQFLFEYFSETQRNKGNFPGRFSGRQFSNSRSEMNVSTLELGDSALYLCASSLANEQYFGPGTRLTVT.

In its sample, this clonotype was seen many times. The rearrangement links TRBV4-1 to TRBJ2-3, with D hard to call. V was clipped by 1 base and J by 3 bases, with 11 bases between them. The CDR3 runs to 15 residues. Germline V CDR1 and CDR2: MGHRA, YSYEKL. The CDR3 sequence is CASSQAHATTDTQYF. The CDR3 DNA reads TGCGCCAGCAGCCAAGCCCACGCGACAACAGATACGCAGTATTTT.

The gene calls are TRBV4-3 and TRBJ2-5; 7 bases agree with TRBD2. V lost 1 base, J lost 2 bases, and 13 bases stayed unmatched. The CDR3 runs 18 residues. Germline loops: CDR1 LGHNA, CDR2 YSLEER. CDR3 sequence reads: CASSQVTGGGGAQETQYF. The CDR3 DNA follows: TGCGCCAGCAGCCAAGTGACGGGCGGCGGGGGAGCTCAAGAGACCCAGTACTTC.

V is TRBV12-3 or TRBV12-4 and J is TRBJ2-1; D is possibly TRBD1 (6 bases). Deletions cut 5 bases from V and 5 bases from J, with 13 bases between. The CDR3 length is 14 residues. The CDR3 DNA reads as TGTGCCAGCAGTCCCTCCGACAGGCACAATGAGCAGTTCTTC. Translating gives CASSPSDRHNEQFF.

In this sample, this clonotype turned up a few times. The CDR3 protein is CSAPGLSRGETQYF. The CDR3 DNA follows: TGCAGTGCCCCGGGACTCTCTAGGGGGGAGACCCAGTACTTC. V gene TRBV20-1 combines with J gene TRBJ2-5; either TRBD1 or TRBD2 may supply D (6 bases each). Germline CDR1 is DFQATT and CDR2 is SNEGSKA (reference sequence). CDR3 length: 14 residues. Trimming took 6 bases from V and 5 from J, leaving 19 bases between them.

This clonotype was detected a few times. Here the CDR3 reads CASSFVPGLAGGPEQFF. The CDR3 nucleotides read TGTGCCAGCAGCTTTGTCCCGGGACTAGCGGGAGGGCCGGAGCAGTTCTTC. The gene calls are TRBV7-9 and TRBJ2-1; 16 bases agree with TRBD2. This CDR3 has 17 residues. Germline V gene lookup returns CDR1 SEHNR and CDR2 FQNEAQ (reference sequence). V was clipped by 3 bases and J by 10 bases; unmatched bases: 9.